The rows below give T cell receptor beta chains drawn from one sample of a study of spatial heterogeneity in lung cancer. TCRdb recomputed calls from the 5' RACE reads with MiXCR, one row per CDR3 protein. The sample carries more than 20,000 distinct CDR3 sequences, approximately 5.8% recorded once. Sequencing was performed on PBMCs, taken at surgery. These receptors originate from a male donor with early-stage non-small cell lung cancer. CDR3s include the opening cysteine and the closing phenylalanine or tryptophan. The D gene is left open where the match is weak. Size tells how often a clone was seen (once, few, many) or the class of an expanded clone, and some rows leave it out.

CATSDTRRQTELANYGYTF TGTGCCACCAGTGACACCCGACGACAGACAGAATTAGCTAACTATGGCTACACCTTC TRBJ1-2 few - TRBV24-1
CASKQQEGPTYEQYF TGCGCCAGCAAACAACAGGAGGGACCGACCTACGAGCAGTACTTC TRBJ2-7 many - TRBV5-1
CASSPTFLSGPEDTQYF TGTGCCAGCAGCCCTACCTTCCTTAGCGGTCCTGAAGATACGCAGTATTTT TRBJ2-3 - - TRBV7-9
CASSYSSPLARSYEQYF TGTGCCAGCAGTTACTCGTCCCCACTAGCGCGGTCCTACGAGCAGTACTTC TRBJ2-7 many TRBD2 TRBV6-2/TRBV6-3
CATRGDRSYEQYF TGTGCCACCAGGGGGGACCGCTCCTACGAGCAGTACTTC TRBJ2-7 - - TRBV24-1
CASSPGSISNEQFF TGTGCCAGCAGCCCTGGATCCATTTCAAATGAGCAGTTCTTC TRBJ2-1 medium-sized - TRBV7-9
CASSGLAGALSTDTQYF TGCGCCAGCAGCGGACTAGCGGGAGCCCTAAGCACAGATACGCAGTATTTT TRBJ2-3 few TRBD2 TRBV5-1
CASRRGGVETQYF TGTGCCAGCAGACGGGGGGGCGTAGAGACCCAGTACTTC TRBJ2-5 many TRBD2 TRBV27
CASIQQGSDTEAFF TGTGCCAGCATCCAACAGGGTTCGGACACTGAAGCTTTCTTT TRBJ1-1 - - TRBV2
CASSPNAGDNEQFF TGTGCCAGCTCACCCAATGCTGGGGACAATGAGCAGTTCTTC TRBJ2-1 many - TRBV18
CASSQTGLDEQYF TGTGCCAGTAGCCAGACAGGGCTGGACGAGCAGTACTTC TRBJ2-7 many TRBD1 TRBV19
CASSSVRETQYF TGCGCCAGCAGCTCGGTTCGGGAGACCCAGTACTTC TRBJ2-5 many - TRBV5-1
CASSAQVAGSGNTIYF TGTGCCAGCAGCGCACAAGTAGCGGGGTCTGGAAACACCATATATTTT TRBJ1-3 many - TRBV7-2
CASSQAGGEQYF TGTGCCAGCAGCCAAGCGGGGGGCGAGCAGTACTTC TRBJ2-7 many TRBD2 TRBV4-2
CASRAGGGYEQYF TGTGCCAGCAGAGCCGGCGGAGGTTACGAGCAGTACTTC TRBJ2-7 few - TRBV2
CASHSTENTEAFF TGCGCCAGTCATTCAACGGAGAACACTGAAGCTTTCTTT TRBJ1-1 many - TRBV5-1
CASSPGGGPGEQYF TGTGCCAGCTCACCGGGCGGGGGGCCGGGAGAGCAGTACTTC TRBJ2-7 few TRBD2 TRBV18
CASSLSIGGELFF TGTGCCAGCAGTTTATCGATTGGCGGGGAGCTGTTTTTT TRBJ2-2 many - TRBV27
CASSRENSPLHF TGTGCCAGCTCGCGGGAAAATTCACCCCTCCACTTT TRBJ1-6 many - TRBV18
CASSTGQGNAYGYTF TGTGCCAGTAGTACGGGACAGGGAAACGCCTATGGCTACACCTTC TRBJ1-2 many TRBD1 TRBV19
CASSHGSQTRTLHF TGTGCCAGCAGCCATGGCAGCCAGACGAGGACCCTCCACTTT TRBJ1-6 - - TRBV4-2
CASRGRERVEQYF TGCGCCAGTAGGGGGAGGGAACGGGTCGAGCAGTACTTC TRBJ2-7 many - TRBV10-2
CASTRDNQVTDTQYF TGTGCTAGCACACGAGACAACCAAGTAACAGATACGCAGTATTTT TRBJ2-3 many - TRBV12-3/TRBV12-4
CSVSGGYQETQYF TGCAGCGTCAGCGGGGGGTACCAAGAGACCCAGTACTTC TRBJ2-5 many TRBD2 TRBV29-1
CASSEGRGSYEQYF TGTGCCAGCAGTGAAGGACGGGGCTCCTACGAGCAGTACTTC TRBJ2-7 few - TRBV2
CASSLAVQNTEAFF TGCGCCAGCAGCTTGGCCGTCCAGAACACTGAAGCTTTCTTT TRBJ1-1 many - TRBV5-1
CSARRDYEQYF TGCAGTGCTAGGAGGGACTACGAGCAGTACTTC TRBJ2-7 many - TRBV20-1
CASSLAQGVSYF TGTGCCAGCAGCTTAGCCCAGGGTGTTAGTTACTTC TRBJ2-7 - - TRBV7-6
CASSQRQGDNSPLHF TGTGCCAGCAGCCAACGACAGGGAGATAATTCACCCCTCCACTTT TRBJ1-6 many TRBD1 TRBV14
CASMKNNSPLHF TGTGCCAGCATGAAGAATAATTCACCCCTCCACTTT TRBJ1-6 many - TRBV27
CSVAGTNQPQHF TGCAGCGTTGCAGGTACTAATCAGCCCCAGCATTTT TRBJ1-5 many - TRBV29-1
CASSTPVGGGLKSANTGELFF TGTGCCAGCAGCACCCCGGTCGGCGGGGGGCTAAAATCCGCGAACACCGGGGAGCTGTTTTTT TRBJ2-2 few - TRBV21-1
CASSPSGGSREQYF TGTGCCAGCAGCCCATCAGGGGGCTCAAGGGAGCAGTACTTC TRBJ2-7 many TRBD1 TRBV7-3
CASSFRQVEDTQYF TGTGCCAGCAGCTTTAGACAGGTCGAAGATACGCAGTATTTT TRBJ2-3 many - TRBV7-9
CASKSLGSYGYTF TGTGCCAGCAAATCCTTGGGGTCCTATGGCTACACCTTC TRBJ1-2 many - TRBV28
CAISEGIRVDRRNTIYF TGTGCCATCTCGGAAGGGATCCGTGTGGATCGAAGAAACACCATATATTTT TRBJ1-3 many - TRBV6-1
CATFSGLGAFF TGTGCCACCTTTTCTGGACTGGGAGCTTTCTTT TRBJ1-1 many - TRBV19
CASSQGRNQPQHF TGTGCCAGCAGCCAGGGACGTAATCAGCCCCAGCATTTT TRBJ1-5 many - TRBV5-6
CASGGTGYQETQYF TGTGCCAGCGGGGGGACAGGGTACCAAGAGACCCAGTACTTC TRBJ2-5 many TRBD1 TRBV28
CSARGSNGLDIRDTQYF TGCAGTGCTAGGGGGTCGAACGGACTAGATATTCGGGATACGCAGTATTTT TRBJ2-3 - TRBD2 TRBV20-1
CASSILGGRGSSGANVLTF TGTGCCAGTAGTATTTTGGGAGGCAGGGGCTCATCTGGGGCCAACGTCCTGACTTTC TRBJ2-6 many - TRBV19
CASSLTGEKLFF TGTGCCAGCAGCCTGACGGGTGAAAAACTGTTTTTT TRBJ1-4 many - TRBV5-6
CASSTLAGFGNSPLHF TGTGCCAGCAGTACACTCGCGGGGTTCGGTAATTCACCCCTCCACTTT TRBJ1-6 few - TRBV28
CASIPGDRGEKLFF TGTGCCAGCATCCCGGGGGACAGGGGTGAAAAACTGTTTTTT TRBJ1-4 many TRBD1 TRBV28
CASSFRSGGAIVYEQYF TGTGCCAGCAGTTTTAGGTCAGGGGGCGCGATTGTCTACGAGCAGTACTTC TRBJ2-7 many TRBD1 TRBV27
CASSPPNPHEQFF TGTGCCAGCTCACCTCCTAACCCCCATGAGCAGTTCTTC TRBJ2-1 many - TRBV18
CASSARQGAGQETQYF TGTGCCAGCAGCGCGCGACAGGGGGCCGGGCAAGAGACCCAGTACTTC TRBJ2-5 many TRBD1 TRBV9
CASSSGDSWMTDTQYF TGTGCCAGCAGTTCAGGGGACTCCTGGATGACAGATACGCAGTATTTT TRBJ2-3 many - TRBV28
CSARDRLLAGGQREQYF TGCAGTGCTAGAGATCGTTTGCTAGCGGGGGGGCAGCGAGAGCAGTACTTC TRBJ2-7 many TRBD2 TRBV20-1
CASSSGVRTALQETQYF TGCGCCAGCAGCTCTGGGGTAAGGACAGCCCTCCAAGAGACCCAGTACTTC TRBJ2-5 many - TRBV5-1
CASSVGTGTYNEQFF TGTGCCAGTAGTGTCGGGACAGGGACGTACAATGAGCAGTTCTTC TRBJ2-1 hyperexpanded TRBD1 TRBV19
CAWSSQGAGLYF TGTGCCTGGAGTTCCCAGGGGGCTGGTCTGTATTTT TRBJ2-3 many TRBD1 TRBV30
CASNGGGRTDTQYF TGTGCCAGCAACGGTGGGGGGCGCACAGATACGCAGTATTTT TRBJ2-3 many - TRBV7-8
CASSLSSGRRSSYNEQFF TGTGCCAGCAGTTTGTCAAGCGGGAGAAGGAGCTCCTACAATGAGCAGTTCTTC TRBJ2-1 - TRBD2 TRBV28
CASSPYSGQGASEQYF TGTGCCAGCAGCCCATACTCCGGACAGGGGGCGTCCGAGCAGTACTTC TRBJ2-7 - TRBD1 TRBV7-8